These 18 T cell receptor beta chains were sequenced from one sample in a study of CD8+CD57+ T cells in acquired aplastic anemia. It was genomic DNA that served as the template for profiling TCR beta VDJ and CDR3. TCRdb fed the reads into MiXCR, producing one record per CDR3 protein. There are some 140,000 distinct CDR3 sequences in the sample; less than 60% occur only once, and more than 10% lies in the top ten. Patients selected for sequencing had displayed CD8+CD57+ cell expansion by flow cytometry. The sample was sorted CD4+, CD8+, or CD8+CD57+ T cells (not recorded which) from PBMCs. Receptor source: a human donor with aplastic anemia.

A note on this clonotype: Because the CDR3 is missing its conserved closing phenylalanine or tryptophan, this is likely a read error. The CDR3 sequence: CASSIRPETQYL. In nucleotides, the CDR3 is TGTGCCAGCAGTATCCGCCCAGAGACCCAGTACCTC. This sequence joins TRBV7-2 and TRBJ2-5; D is undetermined. The CDR3 is made up of 12 amino acids. Germline V gene data show CDR1 as SGHTA and CDR2 as FQGNSA. V lost 6 bases to trimming and J lost 4 bases, with 9 bases between them.

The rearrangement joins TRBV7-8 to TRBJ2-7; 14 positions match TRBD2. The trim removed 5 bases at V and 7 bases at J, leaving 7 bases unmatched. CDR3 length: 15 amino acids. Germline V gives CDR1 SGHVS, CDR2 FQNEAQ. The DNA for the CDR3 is TGTGCCAGCAGCAACGGGACTAGCGGGAGTTTGGAGCAGTACTTC. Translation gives CASSNGTSGSLEQYF.

The CDR3 DNA reads TGTGCCAGCAGTAAAGACAGGGGCGGTCAGCCCCAGCATTTT. Encoded protein: CASSKDRGGQPQHF. The rearrangement joins TRBV7-8 to TRBJ1-5; TRBD1 matches at 8 bases. There are 14 residues in the CDR3. Germline CDR1 is SGHVS and CDR2 is FQNEAQ. V lost 6 bases, J lost 6 bases, and 7 bases stayed unmatched.

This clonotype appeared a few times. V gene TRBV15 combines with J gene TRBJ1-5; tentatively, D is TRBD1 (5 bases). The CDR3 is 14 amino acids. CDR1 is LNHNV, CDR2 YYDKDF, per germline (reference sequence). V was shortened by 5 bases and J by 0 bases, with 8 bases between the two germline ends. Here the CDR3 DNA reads TGTGCCACCAGCGAGACAGTTAGCAATCAGCCCCAGCATTTT. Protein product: CATSETVSNQPQHF.

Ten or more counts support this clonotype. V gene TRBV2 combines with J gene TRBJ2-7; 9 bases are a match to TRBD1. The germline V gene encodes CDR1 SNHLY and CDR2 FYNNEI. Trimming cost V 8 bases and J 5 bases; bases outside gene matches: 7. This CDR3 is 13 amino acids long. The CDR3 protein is CASVHRGQNEQYF. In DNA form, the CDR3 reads TGTGCCAGCGTACACAGGGGGCAGAACGAGCAGTACTTC.

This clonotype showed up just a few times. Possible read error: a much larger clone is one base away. The CDR3 region is CASSDLGTRGGQRSPPHF. CDR3 coding DNA: TGTGCCAGCAGCGATCTTGGGACCAGAGGGGGTCAACGTTCACCCCCCCACTTT. This chain joins TRBV5-6 and TRBJ1-6, with D perhaps matching TRBD1 (6 bases). The CDR3 has 18 residues. Germline V gives CDR1 SGHDT, CDR2 YYEEEE.

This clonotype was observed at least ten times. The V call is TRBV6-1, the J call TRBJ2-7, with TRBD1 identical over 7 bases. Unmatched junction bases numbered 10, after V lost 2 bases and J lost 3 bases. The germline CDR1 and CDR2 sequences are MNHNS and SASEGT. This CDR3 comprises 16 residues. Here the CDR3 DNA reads TGTGCCAGCAGTGAACCTGCATTAGGGGGCTTCTACGAGCAGTACTTC. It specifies CASSEPALGGFYEQYF.

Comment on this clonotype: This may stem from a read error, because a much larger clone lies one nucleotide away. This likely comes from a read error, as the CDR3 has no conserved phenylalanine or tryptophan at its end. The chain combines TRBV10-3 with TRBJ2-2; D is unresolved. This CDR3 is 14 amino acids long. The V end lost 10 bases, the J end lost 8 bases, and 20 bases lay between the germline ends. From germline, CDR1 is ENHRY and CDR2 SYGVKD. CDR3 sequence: CASSDPPPTGELFC. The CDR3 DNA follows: TGTGCCAGCAGCGACCCCCCTCCGACAGGGGAGCTGTTTTGT.

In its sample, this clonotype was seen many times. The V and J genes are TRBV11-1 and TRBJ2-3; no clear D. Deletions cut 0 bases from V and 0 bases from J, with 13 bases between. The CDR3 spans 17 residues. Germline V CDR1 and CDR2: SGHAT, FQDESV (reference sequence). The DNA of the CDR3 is TGTGCCAGCAGCTTAGCGGTTCGGATCGGTAGCACAGATACGCAGTATTTT. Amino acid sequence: CASSLAVRIGSTDTQYF.

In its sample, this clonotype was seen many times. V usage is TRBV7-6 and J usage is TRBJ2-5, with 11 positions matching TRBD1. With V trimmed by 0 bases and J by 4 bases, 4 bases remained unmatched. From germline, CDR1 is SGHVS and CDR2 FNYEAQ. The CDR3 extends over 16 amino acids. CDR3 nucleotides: TGTGCCAGCAGCTTAGCAGGGGACAGGGGGAGAGAGACCCAGTACTTC. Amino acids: CASSLAGDRGRETQYF.

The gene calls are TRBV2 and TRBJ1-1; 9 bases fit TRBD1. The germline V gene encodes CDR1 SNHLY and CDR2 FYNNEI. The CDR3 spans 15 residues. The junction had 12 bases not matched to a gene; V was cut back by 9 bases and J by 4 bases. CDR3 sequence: CARDQTGGSGTEAFF. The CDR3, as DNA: TGTGCCAGAGATCAGACAGGGGGTAGCGGCACTGAAGCTTTCTTT.

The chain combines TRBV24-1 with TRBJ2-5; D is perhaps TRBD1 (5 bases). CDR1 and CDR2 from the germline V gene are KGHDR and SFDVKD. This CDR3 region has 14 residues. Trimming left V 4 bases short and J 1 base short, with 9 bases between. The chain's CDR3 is CATSDPDSQETQYF. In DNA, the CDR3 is TGTGCCACCAGTGACCCAGACAGCCAAGAGACCCAGTACTTC.

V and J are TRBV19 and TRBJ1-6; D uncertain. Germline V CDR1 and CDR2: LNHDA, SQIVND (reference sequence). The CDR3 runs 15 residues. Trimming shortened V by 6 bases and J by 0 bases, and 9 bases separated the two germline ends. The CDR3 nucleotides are TGTGCCAGTAGCGATCGGCGCTCCTATAATTCACCCCTCCACTTT. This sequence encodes CASSDRRSYNSPLHF. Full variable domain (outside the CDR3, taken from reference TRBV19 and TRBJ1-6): DGGITQSPKYLFRKEGQNVTLSCEQNLNHDAMYWYRQDPGQGLRLIYYSQIVNDFQKGDIAEGYSVSREKKESFPLTVTSAQKNPTAFYLCASSDRRSYNSPLHFGNGTRLTVT.

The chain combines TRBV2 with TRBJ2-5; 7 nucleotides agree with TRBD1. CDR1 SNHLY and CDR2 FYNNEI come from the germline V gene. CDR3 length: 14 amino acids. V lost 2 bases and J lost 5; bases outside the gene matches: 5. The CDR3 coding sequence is TGTGCCAGCAGTGAAAGGGGGCGAGGGGAGACCCAGTACTTC. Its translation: CASSERGRGETQYF.

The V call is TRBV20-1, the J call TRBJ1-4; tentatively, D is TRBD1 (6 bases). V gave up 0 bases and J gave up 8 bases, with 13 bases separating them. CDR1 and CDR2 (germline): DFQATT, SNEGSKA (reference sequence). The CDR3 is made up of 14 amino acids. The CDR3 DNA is TGCAGTGCTAGAGATAACAGGGTGACCGAAAAACTGTTTTTT. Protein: CSARDNRVTEKLFF.

The CDR3 DNA follows: TGTGCCACCTGGGAGGGGGAAAAACTGTTTTTT. Protein sequence: CATWEGEKLFF. The chain carries TRBV10-3 and TRBJ1-4; perhaps TRBD1 as D (5 bases). Deletions cut 10 bases from V and 8 bases from J, with 11 bases between. Germline values: CDR1 ENHRY, CDR2 SYGVKD. The CDR3 has 11 amino acids.

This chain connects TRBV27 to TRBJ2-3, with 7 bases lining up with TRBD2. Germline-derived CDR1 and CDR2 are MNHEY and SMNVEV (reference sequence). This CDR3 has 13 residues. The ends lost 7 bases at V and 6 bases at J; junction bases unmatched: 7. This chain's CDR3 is CASNPGGTDTQYF. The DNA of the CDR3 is TGTGCCAGCAACCCCGGGGGGACTGATACGCAGTATTTT.

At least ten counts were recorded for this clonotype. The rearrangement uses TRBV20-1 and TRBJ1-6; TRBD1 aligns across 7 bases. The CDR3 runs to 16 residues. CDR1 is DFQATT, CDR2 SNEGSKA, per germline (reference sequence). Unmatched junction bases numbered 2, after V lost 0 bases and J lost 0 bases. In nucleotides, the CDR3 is TGCAGTGCTAGAGATGAGGGGGCCTCCTATAATTCACCCCTCCACTTT. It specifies CSARDEGASYNSPLHF.